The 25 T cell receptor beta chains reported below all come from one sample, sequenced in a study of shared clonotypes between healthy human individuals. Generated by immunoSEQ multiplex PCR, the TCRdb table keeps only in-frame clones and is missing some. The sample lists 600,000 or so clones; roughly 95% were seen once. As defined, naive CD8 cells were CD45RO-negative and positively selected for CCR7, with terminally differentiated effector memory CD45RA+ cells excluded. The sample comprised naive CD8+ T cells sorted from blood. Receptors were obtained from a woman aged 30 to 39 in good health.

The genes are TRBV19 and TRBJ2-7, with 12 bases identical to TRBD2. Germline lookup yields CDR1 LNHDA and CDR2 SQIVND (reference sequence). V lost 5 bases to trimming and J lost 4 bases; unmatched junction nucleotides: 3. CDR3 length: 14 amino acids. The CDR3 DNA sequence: TGTGCCAGTAGTTTGACTAGCGGGAGTTACGAGCAGTACTTC. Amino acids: CASSLTSGSYEQYF.

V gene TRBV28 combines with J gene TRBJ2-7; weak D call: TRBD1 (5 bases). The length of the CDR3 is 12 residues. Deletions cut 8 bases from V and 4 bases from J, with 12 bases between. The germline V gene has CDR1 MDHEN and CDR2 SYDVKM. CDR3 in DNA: TGTGCCAGCTTCGACAGTTTTTACGAGCAGTACTTC. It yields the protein CASFDSFYEQYF.

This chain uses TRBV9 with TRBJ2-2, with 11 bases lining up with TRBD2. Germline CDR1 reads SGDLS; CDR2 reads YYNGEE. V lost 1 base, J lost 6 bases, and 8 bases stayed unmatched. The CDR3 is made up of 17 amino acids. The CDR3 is CASSVPQLAGVSGELFF. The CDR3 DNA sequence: TGTGCCAGCAGCGTACCTCAACTAGCGGGAGTGTCCGGGGAGCTGTTTTTT.

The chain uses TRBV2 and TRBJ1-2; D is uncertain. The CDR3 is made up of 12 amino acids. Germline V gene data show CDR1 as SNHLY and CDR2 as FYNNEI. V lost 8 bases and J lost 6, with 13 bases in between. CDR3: CASGPTEDGYTF. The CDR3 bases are TGTGCCAGCGGACCGACTGAGGATGGCTACACCTTC.

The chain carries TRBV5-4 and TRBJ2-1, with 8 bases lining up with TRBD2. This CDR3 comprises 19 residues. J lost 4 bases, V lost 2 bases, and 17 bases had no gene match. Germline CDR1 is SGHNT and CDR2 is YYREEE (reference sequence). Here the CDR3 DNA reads TGTGCCAGCAGCTTAGGTAGCGGGAAAAGGCGGAGTATATACAATGAGCAGTTCTTC. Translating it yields CASSLGSGKRRSIYNEQFF.

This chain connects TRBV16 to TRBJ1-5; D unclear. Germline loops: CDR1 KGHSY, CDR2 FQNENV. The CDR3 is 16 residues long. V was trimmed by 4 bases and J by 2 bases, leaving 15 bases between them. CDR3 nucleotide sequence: TGTGCCAGCAGCCTGCATCCCGACCTACGCAATCAGCCCCAGCATTTT. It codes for CASSLHPDLRNQPQHF.

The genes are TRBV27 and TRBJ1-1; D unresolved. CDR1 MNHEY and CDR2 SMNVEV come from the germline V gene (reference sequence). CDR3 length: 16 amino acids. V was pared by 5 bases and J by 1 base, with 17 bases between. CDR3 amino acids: CASSVTWGDKNTEAFF. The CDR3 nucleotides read TGTGCCAGCAGTGTGACCTGGGGAGACAAGAACACTGAAGCTTTCTTT.

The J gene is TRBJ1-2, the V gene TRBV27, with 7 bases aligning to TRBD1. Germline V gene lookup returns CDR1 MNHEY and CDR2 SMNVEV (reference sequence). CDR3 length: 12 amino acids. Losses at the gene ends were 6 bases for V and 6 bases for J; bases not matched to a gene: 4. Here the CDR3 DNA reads TGTGCCAGCAGGTCAGGGGGAAATGGCTACACCTTC. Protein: CASRSGGNGYTF.

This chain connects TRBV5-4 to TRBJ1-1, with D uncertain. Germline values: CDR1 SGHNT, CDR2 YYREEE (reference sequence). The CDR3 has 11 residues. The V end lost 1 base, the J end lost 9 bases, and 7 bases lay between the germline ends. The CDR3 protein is CASSLKDKAFF. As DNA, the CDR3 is TGTGCCAGCAGCTTGAAGGATAAAGCTTTCTTT.

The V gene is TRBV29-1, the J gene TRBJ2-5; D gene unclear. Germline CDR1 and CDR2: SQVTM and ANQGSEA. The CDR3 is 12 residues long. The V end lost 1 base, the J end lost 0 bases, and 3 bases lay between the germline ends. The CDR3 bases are TGCAGCGTTGAAGGGAACCAAGAGACCCAGTACTTC. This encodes CSVEGNQETQYF.

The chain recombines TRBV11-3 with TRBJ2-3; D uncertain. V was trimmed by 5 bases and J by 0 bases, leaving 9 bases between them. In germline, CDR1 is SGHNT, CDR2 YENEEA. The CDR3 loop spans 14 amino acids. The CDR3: CASSLSYSTDTQYF. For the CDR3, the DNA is TGTGCCAGCAGCCTTAGTTATAGCACAGATACGCAGTATTTT. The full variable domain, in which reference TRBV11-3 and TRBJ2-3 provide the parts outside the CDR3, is EAGVVQSPRYKIIEKKQPVAFWCNPISGHNTLYWYLQNLGQGPELLIRYENEEAVDDSQLPKDRFSAERLKGVDSTLKIQPAELGDSAVYLCASSLSYSTDTQYFGPGTRLTVL.

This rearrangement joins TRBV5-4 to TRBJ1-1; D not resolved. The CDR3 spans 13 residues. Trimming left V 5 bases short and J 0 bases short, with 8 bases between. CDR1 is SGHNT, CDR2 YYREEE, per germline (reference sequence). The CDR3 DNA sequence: TGTGCCAGCAGTGGGCAGCTGAACACTGAAGCTTTCTTT. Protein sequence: CASSGQLNTEAFF.

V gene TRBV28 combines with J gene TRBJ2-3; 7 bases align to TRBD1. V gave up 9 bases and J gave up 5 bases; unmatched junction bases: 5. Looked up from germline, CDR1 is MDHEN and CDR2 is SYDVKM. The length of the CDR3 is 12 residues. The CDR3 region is CASTGVEDTQYF. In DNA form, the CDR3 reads TGTGCCAGTACAGGGGTGGAAGATACGCAGTATTTT.

In DNA form, the CDR3 reads TGTGCCAGCAGCCCTGGACTAGCGGATCAGCAGTTCTTC. Amino acid sequence: CASSPGLADQQFF. The V and J genes are TRBV4-2 and TRBJ2-1, with TRBD2 identical over 10 bases. V trimming: 4 bases; J trimming: 11 bases; junction bases outside the gene matches: 5. The CDR3 totals 13 residues. Germline CDR1 LGHNA, CDR2 YNFKEQ.

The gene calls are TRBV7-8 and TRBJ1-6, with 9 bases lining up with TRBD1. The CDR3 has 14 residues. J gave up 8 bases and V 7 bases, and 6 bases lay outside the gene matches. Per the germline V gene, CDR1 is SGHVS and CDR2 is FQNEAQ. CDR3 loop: CASTRRTGDSPLHF. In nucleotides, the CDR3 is TGTGCCAGCACACGTCGGACAGGGGATTCACCCCTCCACTTT.

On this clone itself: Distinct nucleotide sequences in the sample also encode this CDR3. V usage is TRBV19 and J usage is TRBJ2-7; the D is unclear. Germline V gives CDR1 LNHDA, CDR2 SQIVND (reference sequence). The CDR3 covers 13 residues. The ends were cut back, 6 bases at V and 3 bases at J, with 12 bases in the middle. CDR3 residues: CASSLTANYEQYF. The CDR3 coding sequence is TGTGCCAGTAGCCTTACTGCGAACTACGAGCAGTACTTC.

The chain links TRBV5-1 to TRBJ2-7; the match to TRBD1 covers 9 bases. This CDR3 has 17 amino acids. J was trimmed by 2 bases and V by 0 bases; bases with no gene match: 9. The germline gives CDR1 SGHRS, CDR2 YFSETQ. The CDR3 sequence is CASSLVYRDRVPYEQYF. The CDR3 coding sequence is TGCGCCAGCAGCTTGGTCTATCGGGACAGGGTCCCCTACGAGCAGTACTTC.

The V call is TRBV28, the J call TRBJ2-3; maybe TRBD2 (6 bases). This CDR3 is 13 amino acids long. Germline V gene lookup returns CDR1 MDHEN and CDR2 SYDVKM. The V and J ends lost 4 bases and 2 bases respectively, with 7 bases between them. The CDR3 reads CASSSSVTDTQYF. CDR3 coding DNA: TGTGCCAGCAGTTCTAGCGTCACAGATACGCAGTATTTT.

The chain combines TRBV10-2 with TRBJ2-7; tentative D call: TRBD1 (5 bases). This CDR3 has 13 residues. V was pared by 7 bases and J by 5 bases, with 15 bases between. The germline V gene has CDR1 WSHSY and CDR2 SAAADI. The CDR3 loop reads CASTGSVVHEQYF. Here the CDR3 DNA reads TGCGCCAGCACAGGGTCCGTGGTCCACGAGCAGTACTTC.

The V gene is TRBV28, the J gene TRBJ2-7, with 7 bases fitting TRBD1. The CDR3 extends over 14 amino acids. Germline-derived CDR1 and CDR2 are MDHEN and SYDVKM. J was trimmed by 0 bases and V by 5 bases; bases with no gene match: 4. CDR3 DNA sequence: TGTGCCAGCAGTACGACAGGGACCTCCTACGAGCAGTACTTC. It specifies CASSTTGTSYEQYF.

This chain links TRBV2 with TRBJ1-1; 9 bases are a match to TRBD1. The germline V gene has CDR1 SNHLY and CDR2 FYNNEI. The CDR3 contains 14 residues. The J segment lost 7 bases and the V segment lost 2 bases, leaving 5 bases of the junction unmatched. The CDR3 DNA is TGTGCCAGCAGTGAAACGGGACAGGGTGATGAAGCTTTCTTT. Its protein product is CASSETGQGDEAFF.

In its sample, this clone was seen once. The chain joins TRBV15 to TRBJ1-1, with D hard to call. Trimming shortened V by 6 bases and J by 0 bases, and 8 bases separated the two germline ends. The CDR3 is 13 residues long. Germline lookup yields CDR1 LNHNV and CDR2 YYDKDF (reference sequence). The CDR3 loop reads CATRWKMNTEAFF. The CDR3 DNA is TGTGCCACCAGGTGGAAAATGAACACTGAAGCTTTCTTT.

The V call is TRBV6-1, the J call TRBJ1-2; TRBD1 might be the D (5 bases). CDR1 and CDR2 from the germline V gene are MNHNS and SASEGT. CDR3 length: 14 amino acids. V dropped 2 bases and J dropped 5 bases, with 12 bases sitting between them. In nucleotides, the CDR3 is TGTGCCAGCAGTGAAATAGGGGCAGAATATGGCTACACCTTC. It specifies CASSEIGAEYGYTF.

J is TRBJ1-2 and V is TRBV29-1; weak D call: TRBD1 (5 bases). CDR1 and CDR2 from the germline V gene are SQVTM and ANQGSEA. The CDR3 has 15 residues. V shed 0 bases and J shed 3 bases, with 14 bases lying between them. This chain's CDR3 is CSVEDYVGGDYGYTF. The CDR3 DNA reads TGCAGCGTTGAAGACTATGTCGGGGGGGACTATGGCTACACCTTC. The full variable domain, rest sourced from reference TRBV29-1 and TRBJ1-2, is SAVISQKPSRDICQRGTSLTIQCQVDSQVTMMFWYRQQPGQSLTLIATANQGSEATYESGFVIDKFPISRPNLTFSTLTVSNMSPEDSSIYLCSVEDYVGGDYGYTFGSGTRLTVV.

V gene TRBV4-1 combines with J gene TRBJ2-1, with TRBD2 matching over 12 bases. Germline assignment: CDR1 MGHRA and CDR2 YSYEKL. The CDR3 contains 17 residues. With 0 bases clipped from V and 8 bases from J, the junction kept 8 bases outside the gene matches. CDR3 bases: TGCGCCAGCAGCCAAGATTTCGAGACTAGCGGGAGCGATGAGCAGTTCTTC. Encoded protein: CASSQDFETSGSDEQFF.